This T cell receptor beta chain was recorded in a study of blood T cell repertoires in COVID-19. Study at large: There were acute and convalescent COVID-19 samples, and they came from the United States, Italy and Spain. From T cells, B-cell-depleted T cells, or PBMCs came the material, which was cDNA or gDNA.

J was trimmed by 4 bases and V by 4 bases; bases with no gene match: 19. Per the germline V gene, CDR1 is SGHRS and CDR2 is YFSETQ. The CDR3 has 18 amino acids. Original handling: Amplification from reference gene primers served as the basis for estimated nucleated cell counts. The data were produced by immunoSEQ multiplex PCR, yet TCRdb's version contains in-frame clones alone and is incomplete. That table furnishes V, J and clone size, whereas the DNA furnished D and trimming. The sample carries approximately 250,000 clones, around nine tenths recorded once. Recruited during active infection, patients (from Seattle) were subsequently followed longitudinally.

The sample was peripheral blood. The receptor was isolated from a woman between 65 and 79 years old with COVID-19, enrolled during active disease. The chain combines TRBV5-1 with TRBJ1-2, with TRBD1 identical over 7 bases. The CDR3: CASSRDQGGAGDIYGYTF. In nucleotides, the CDR3 is TGCGCCAGCAGCCGGGACCAGGGGGGCGCCGGGGATATCTATGGCTACACCTTC. The full variable domain, rest sourced from reference TRBV5-1 and TRBJ1-2, is KAGVTQTPRYLIKTRGQQVTLSCSPISGHRSVSWYQQTPGQGLQFLFEYFSETQRNKGNFPGRFSGRQFSNSRSEMNVSTLELGDSALYLCASSRDQGGAGDIYGYTFGSGTRLTVV.